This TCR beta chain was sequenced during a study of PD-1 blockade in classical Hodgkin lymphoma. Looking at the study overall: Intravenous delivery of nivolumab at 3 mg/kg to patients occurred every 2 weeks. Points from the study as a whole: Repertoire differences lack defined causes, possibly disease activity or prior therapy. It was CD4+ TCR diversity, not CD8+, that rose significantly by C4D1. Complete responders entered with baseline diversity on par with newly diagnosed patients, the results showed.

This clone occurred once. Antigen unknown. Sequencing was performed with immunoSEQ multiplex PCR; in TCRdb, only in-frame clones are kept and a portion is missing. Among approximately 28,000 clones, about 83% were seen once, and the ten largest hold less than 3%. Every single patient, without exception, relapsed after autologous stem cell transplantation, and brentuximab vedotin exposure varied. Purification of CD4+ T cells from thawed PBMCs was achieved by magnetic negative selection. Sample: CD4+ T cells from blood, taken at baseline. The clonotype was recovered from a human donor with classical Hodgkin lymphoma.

CDR3: CASSLTANYEQYF. CDR3 bases: TGTGCCAGCAGCTTAACAGCAAACTACGAGCAGTACTTC. This chain uses TRBV5-6 with TRBJ2-7; D not certain. The germline V and J ends were trimmed by 2 bases and 3 bases, with 9 bases remaining between them. CDR3 length equals 13 residues. Germline V CDR1 and CDR2: SGHDT, YYEEEE.